The source of this T cell receptor beta chain is a study of response to subunit inactivated influenza vaccine. Points from the study as a whole: It was the authors' suggestion that each seasonal influenza vaccination recruits few new T cells.

V shed 6 bases and J 0 bases; nucleotides not matched to a gene: 11. This CDR3 region has 17 residues. CDR1 is DFQATT, CDR2 SNEGSKA, per germline (reference sequence). To note about this clonotype: Its antigen is unidentified.

TCRdb reprocessed the RT-PCR reads with MiXCR, giving one entry per CDR3 protein. The sample shows about 160,000 distinct CDR3 sequences, 11% of them seen only once. The source of this sequence is a man aged 50-60 years who received an inactivated influenza vaccine. The sample was non-naive T cells sorted from PBMCs, taken about 40 days after vaccination. V usage is TRBV20-1 and J usage is TRBJ2-1; 10 bases line up with TRBD2. The CDR3 loop is CSAWELAGASSYNEQFF. In nucleotides, the CDR3 is TGCAGTGCCTGGGAGCTAGCGGGGGCTAGCTCCTACAATGAGCAGTTCTTC.